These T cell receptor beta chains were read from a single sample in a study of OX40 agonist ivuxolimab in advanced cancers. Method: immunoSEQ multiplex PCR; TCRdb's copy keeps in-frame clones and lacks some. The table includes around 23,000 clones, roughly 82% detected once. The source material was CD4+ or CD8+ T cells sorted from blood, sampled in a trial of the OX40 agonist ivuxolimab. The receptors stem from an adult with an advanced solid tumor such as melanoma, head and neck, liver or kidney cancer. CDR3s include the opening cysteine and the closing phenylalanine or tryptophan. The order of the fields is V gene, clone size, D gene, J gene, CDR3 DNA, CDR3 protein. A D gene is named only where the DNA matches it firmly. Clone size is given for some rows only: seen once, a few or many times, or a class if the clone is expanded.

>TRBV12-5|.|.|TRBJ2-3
TGTGCTAGTGGTTTGGGGGGCGCGGTAGATACGCAGTATTTT
CASGLGGAVDTQYF
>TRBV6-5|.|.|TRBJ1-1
TGTGCCAGCAGTTACAAAAGGGAAAACACTGAAGCTTTCTTT
CASSYKRENTEAFF
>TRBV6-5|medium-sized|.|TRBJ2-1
TGTGCCAGCAGTTTGGAGGACGGGAATGAGCAGTTCTTC
CASSLEDGNEQFF
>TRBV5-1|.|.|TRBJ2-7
TGCGCCAGCAGCCTGGGGGCAGGGCGGGAGCAGTACTTC
CASSLGAGREQYF
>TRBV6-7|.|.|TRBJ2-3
TGTGCCAGCAGTGAACCCCTTGCTTTTGACGGGCCCCCAGATACGCAGTATTTT
CASSEPLAFDGPPDTQYF
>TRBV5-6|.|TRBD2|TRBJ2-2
TGTGCCAGCATCCGGGGGGGCGACACCGGGGAGCTGTTTTTT
CASIRGGDTGELFF
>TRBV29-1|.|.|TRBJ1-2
TGCAGCGTTATTGGGGGCGCCTATGGCTACACCTTC
CSVIGGAYGYTF
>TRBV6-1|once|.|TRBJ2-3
TGTGCCAGCAGTGACCAGACTAGGGCTAGCACAGATACGCAGTATTTT
CASSDQTRASTDTQYF
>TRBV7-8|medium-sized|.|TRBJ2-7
TGTGCCAGCAGCTTGGGGCGGGACAGCTCCTACGAGCAGTACTTC
CASSLGRDSSYEQYF
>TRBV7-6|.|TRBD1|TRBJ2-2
TGTGCCAGCAGCGACCCAGGGGGCTGGACCGGGGAGCTGTTTTTT
CASSDPGGWTGELFF
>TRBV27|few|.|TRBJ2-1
TGTGCCAGCAGTTTAATTCCCGCCTCCTACAATGAGCAGTTCTTC
CASSLIPASYNEQFF
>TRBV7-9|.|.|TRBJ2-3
TGTGCCAGCAGCTTAGCGGGGTCTAACACAGATACGCAGTATTTT
CASSLAGSNTDTQYF
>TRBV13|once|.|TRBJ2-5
TGTGCCAGCAGCCTCAGAAGGGGGTTGGACCAGTACTTC
CASSLRRGLDQYF
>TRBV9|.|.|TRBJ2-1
TGTGCCAGCAGCGTAGGGGTTCACAATGAGCAGTTCTTC
CASSVGVHNEQFF
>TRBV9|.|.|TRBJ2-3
TGTGCCAGCAGCGTAGCTTACAGAGGAGATACGCAGTATTTT
CASSVAYRGDTQYF
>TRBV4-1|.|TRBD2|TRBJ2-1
TGCGCCAGCAGCCAAGATCGCGGGGGGGTGATCAATGAGCAGTTCTTC
CASSQDRGGVINEQFF
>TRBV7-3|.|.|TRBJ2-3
TGTGCCAGCAGCTTAGGCCAGGGCGGAGATACGCAGTATTTT
CASSLGQGGDTQYF
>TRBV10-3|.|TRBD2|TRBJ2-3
TGTGCCATCAGCGAGAGCGAACTAGCGGGGGGGTTTACAGATACGCAGTATTTT
CAISESELAGGFTDTQYF
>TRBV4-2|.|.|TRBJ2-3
TGTGCCAGCAGCCACAATCCGGGACGAACAGATACGCAGTATTTT
CASSHNPGRTDTQYF
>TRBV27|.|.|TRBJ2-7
TGTGCCAGCAGTCGATCAACAGGATCCTACGAGCAGTACTTC
CASSRSTGSYEQYF
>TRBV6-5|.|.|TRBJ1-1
TGTGCCAGCTCTGGGGGCAGGGGTACTGAAGCTTTCTTT
CASSGGRGTEAFF
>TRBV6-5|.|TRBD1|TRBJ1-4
TGTGCCAGCAGTTTTTCGCCCGGGACAGATAATGAAAAACTGTTTTTT
CASSFSPGTDNEKLFF
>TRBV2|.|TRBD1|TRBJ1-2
TGTGCCAGCAGTGGTACTCCGACAGGGCTGGGCTACACCTTC
CASSGTPTGLGYTF
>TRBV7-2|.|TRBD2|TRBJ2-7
TGTGCCAGCAGCTTAGGTAGCGGGGGGCACTCCTACGAGCAGTACTTC
CASSLGSGGHSYEQYF
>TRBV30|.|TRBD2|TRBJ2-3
TGTGCCTGGAGTGTAAGTCTGGGACTAGCGACAGATACGCAGTATTTT
CAWSVSLGLATDTQYF
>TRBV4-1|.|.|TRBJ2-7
TGCGCCAGCAGCCCGACAGGCATCGAGCAGTACTTC
CASSPTGIEQYF
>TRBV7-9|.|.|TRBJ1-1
TGTGCCAGCAGCTTTTGGGATTCAAGGACTGAAGCTTTCTTT
CASSFWDSRTEAFF
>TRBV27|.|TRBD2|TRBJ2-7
TGTGCCAGCAGTTTCTCGGGGGGTGATGCAGCCTACGAGCAGTACTTC
CASSFSGGDAAYEQYF
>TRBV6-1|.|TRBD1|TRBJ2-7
TGTGCCAGCAGTGAAGGGGACAGTTCCTACGAGCAGTACTTC
CASSEGDSSYEQYF
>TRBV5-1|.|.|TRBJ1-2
TGCGCCAGCAGCTTGGGGGCCATCGATGGCTACACCTTC
CASSLGAIDGYTF
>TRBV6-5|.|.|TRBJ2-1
TGTGCCAGCAGTTACTCGGGCGGGACAGCTTACAATGAGCAGTTCTTC
CASSYSGGTAYNEQFF
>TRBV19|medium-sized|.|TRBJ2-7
TGTGCCAGTAGTATAAGGCCAGGGCCTCCCGACGAGCAGTACTTC
CASSIRPGPPDEQYF
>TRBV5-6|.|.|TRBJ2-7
TGTGCCAGCCACTTCCGTGAAGTCCATTACGAGCAGTACTTC
CASHFREVHYEQYF
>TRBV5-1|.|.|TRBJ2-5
TGCGCCAGCAGCAGGAGGGACTGGCAAGAGACCCAGTACTTC
CASSRRDWQETQYF
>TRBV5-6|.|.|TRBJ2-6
TGTGCCAGCAGCTTGGGGGCTGGGGCCAACGTCCTGACTTTC
CASSLGAGANVLTF
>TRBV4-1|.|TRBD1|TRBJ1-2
TGCGCCAGCAGCCAAGGCCGGGACAGGGTCGGCTATGGCTACACCTTC
CASSQGRDRVGYGYTF
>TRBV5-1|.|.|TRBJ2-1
TGCGCCAGCACGCAGAGCAGCTCCTACAATGAGCAGTTCTTC
CASTQSSSYNEQFF
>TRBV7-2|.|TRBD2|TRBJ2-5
TGTGCCAGCAGCTTGCGACTAGCGTCCTACCAAGAGACCCAGTACTTC
CASSLRLASYQETQYF
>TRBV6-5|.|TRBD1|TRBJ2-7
TGTGCCAGCAGTGAAGTTGACAGGGTCTACGAGCAGTACTTC
CASSEVDRVYEQYF
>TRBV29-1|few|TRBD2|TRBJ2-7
TGCAGCGTTGAAGATCAGAGCGGGGGCCGCTACGAGCAGTACTTC
CSVEDQSGGRYEQYF
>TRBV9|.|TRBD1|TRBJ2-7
TGTGCCAGCAGCGTGGGGACAGCACCTTACGAGCAGTACTTC
CASSVGTAPYEQYF
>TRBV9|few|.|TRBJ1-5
TGTGCCAGCAGCGCCGATCTGCGTCCCCAGCCCCAGCATTTT
CASSADLRPQPQHF
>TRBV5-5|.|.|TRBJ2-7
TGTGCCAGCAGCTTGGGGACAGTGAAATCCTACGAGCAGTACTTC
CASSLGTVKSYEQYF
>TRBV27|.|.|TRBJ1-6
TGTGCCAGCACATCCTGGGGCGGCTCGAATTCACCCCTCCACTTT
CASTSWGGSNSPLHF
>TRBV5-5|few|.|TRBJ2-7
TGTGCCAGCAACCCCAAGAGGGGATCCTACGAGCAGTACTTC
CASNPKRGSYEQYF
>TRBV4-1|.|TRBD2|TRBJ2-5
TGCGCCAGCAGCCAAGATTGGGGGACTAGCGGGGCCCAAGAGACCCAGTACTTC
CASSQDWGTSGAQETQYF
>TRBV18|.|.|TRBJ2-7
TGTGCCAGCTCACCACCGCAGGGCCTAACCTACGAGCAGTACTTC
CASSPPQGLTYEQYF
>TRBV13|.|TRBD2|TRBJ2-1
TGTGCCAGCAGCTTAGGGCCTAGCGGGGTATACAATGAGCAGTTCTTC
CASSLGPSGVYNEQFF
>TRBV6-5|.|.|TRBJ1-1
TGTGCCAGCAGTTCACCGGGACAACGGGGCACTGAAGCTTTCTTT
CASSSPGQRGTEAFF
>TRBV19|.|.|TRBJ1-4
TGTGCCAGTAGTATTTTTGATTCTGATAATGAAAAACTGTTTTTT
CASSIFDSDNEKLFF
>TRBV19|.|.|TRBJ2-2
TGTGCCAGTAGTATGGGGGGAGCCGGGGAGCTGTTTTTT
CASSMGGAGELFF
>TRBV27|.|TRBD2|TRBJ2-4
TGTGCCAGCAGTCAACTAGCGGGGGTAGCCAAAAACATTCAGTACTTC
CASSQLAGVAKNIQYF
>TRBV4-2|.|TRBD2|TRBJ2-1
TGTGCCAGCAGCCAGGGACTAGCGGGGGTCAATGAGCAGTTCTTC
CASSQGLAGVNEQFF
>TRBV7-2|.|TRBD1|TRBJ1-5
TGTGCCAGCAGCCCGGGACAGGGGATCAATCAGCCCCAGCATTTT
CASSPGQGINQPQHF
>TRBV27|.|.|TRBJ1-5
TGTGCCAGCAGTTTGTTGGGGGATCAGCCCCAGCATTTT
CASSLLGDQPQHF
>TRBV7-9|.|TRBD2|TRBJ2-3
TGTGCCAGCAGCTTACCAGCGGGGGGCACCTTCACAGATACGCAGTATTTT
CASSLPAGGTFTDTQYF